One and the same sample provided the 16 T cell receptor beta chains below, sequenced in a study of beta chain features in type 1 diabetes. Study conclusions and caveats: All four CD4+ subsets from Type 1 diabetes patients carried moderately but significantly shorter TCRB CDR3s.

The entirety of the isolated RNA underwent reverse transcription, so expressed TCRB transcripts were sequenced. Repertoires were generated with immunoSEQ multiplex PCR, while TCRdb's copy carries only in-frame clones and drops some. The table includes some 350,000 clones, 8.5% to 10% detected once. These TCRs are of unknown antigen specificity. Sequencing was performed on central memory CD4+ T cells from blood. These receptors originate from a man younger than 40 with type 1 diabetes.

The chain couples TRBV5-1 to TRBJ2-5, with 8 bases aligning to TRBD2. V lost 9 bases, J lost 1 base, and 11 bases stayed unmatched. CDR3 length: 15 amino acids. The germline CDR1 and CDR2 sequences are SGHRS and YFSETQ. The DNA of the CDR3 is TGCGCCACCGCGGGTAGCGGGATGTCCCAAGAGACCCAGTACTTC. Translating gives CATAGSGMSQETQYF.

This clone was found a few times. The chain joins TRBV11-2 to TRBJ2-4; the D gene is possibly TRBD2 (5 bases). Trimming took off 0 bases at V and 8 bases at J, with 8 bases between the two ends. The CDR3 runs 13 residues. Germline V gives CDR1 SGHAT, CDR2 FQNNGV. CDR3 loop: CASSLEPRDIQYF. The CDR3 coding sequence is TGTGCCAGCAGCTTAGAGCCGAGGGACATTCAGTACTTC.

This clone has a handful of counts. The V and J genes are TRBV5-4 and TRBJ2-3, with 7 bases aligning to TRBD1. CDR3 length: 16 residues. From germline, CDR1 is SGHNT and CDR2 YYREEE (reference sequence). Trimming took 0 bases from V and 2 from J; bases not matched to a gene: 6. DNA of the CDR3: TGTGCCAGCAGCTTGGGGGCAGGGGGTCTCACAGATACGCAGTATTTT. Residues: CASSLGAGGLTDTQYF.

Details on this clone: A read error may account for a junction end that differs from germline. The J gene is TRBJ1-1, the V gene TRBV28, with D hard to call. The CDR3 extends over 15 amino acids. From germline, CDR1 is MDHEN and CDR2 SYDVKM. CDR3 protein: CTSNEGWRRNTEAFF. As DNA, the CDR3 is TGTACCAGCAACGAGGGATGGCGACGTAACACTGAAGCTTTCTTT.

This clone was counted between two and nine times. V and J are TRBV12-5 and TRBJ2-1, with TRBD2 matching over 12 bases. The germline V gene encodes CDR1 LGHNT and CDR2 FRNRAP. Trimming removed 6 bases from V and 10 bases from J; junction bases left unmatched: 7. This CDR3 contains 14 residues. The CDR3 here is CASGPSGRAGEQFF. The CDR3 nucleotides are TGTGCTAGTGGCCCTAGCGGGAGGGCCGGGGAGCAGTTCTTC.

This chain links TRBV5-8 with TRBJ1-1; D remains ambiguous. The CDR3 is 15 residues long. V was cut by 2 bases and J by 7 bases, with 18 bases left in between. CDR1 is SGHTS, CDR2 YDEGEE, per germline. CDR3 in DNA: TGTGCCAGCAGCTTTACAGCCTCGCCGCTCCTTGAAGCTTTCTTT. This codes for CASSFTASPLLEAFF.

Note on this clone: Germline and junction disagree at one end, which may indicate a read error. The chain carries TRBV7-7 and TRBJ2-4; a weak D match, TRBD1 (7 bases). In germline, CDR1 is SSHAT, CDR2 FNYEAQ (reference sequence). The CDR3 contains 13 residues. As DNA, the CDR3 is TGTGCTAGCAGCTTAGTCAGGGGGGACATTCAGTACTTC. Its protein is CASSLVRGDIQYF.

This chain links TRBV11-1 with TRBJ2-1; D not resolved. There are 14 residues in the CDR3. V was clipped by 1 base and J by 1 base, with 5 bases between them. Per the germline V gene, CDR1 is SGHAT and CDR2 is FQDESV (reference sequence). Here the CDR3 reads CASSLDASYNEQFF. In DNA form, the CDR3 reads TGTGCCAGCAGCTTAGATGCTTCCTACAATGAGCAGTTCTTC.

The chain combines TRBV28 with TRBJ1-6; 7 positions agree with TRBD1. This CDR3 has 14 amino acids. Germline V gene sequence: CDR1 MDHEN, CDR2 SYDVKM. J was trimmed by 8 bases and V by 2 bases; bases with no gene match: 3. CDR3 nucleotide sequence: TGTGCCAGCAGTTTACGGCAGGGGGATTCACCCCTCCACTTT. The encoded protein is CASSLRQGDSPLHF.

The V and J genes are TRBV6-1 and TRBJ2-7; 9 bases line up with TRBD2. Germline loops: CDR1 MNHNS, CDR2 SASEGT. This CDR3 is built from 15 residues. Trimming took 5 bases from V and 0 from J; bases not matched to a gene: 5. The CDR3 DNA reads as TGTGCCAGCAGTCCCTGGACTAGCGTCTCCTACGAGCAGTACTTC. Its translation: CASSPWTSVSYEQYF.

V is TRBV18 and J is TRBJ1-4; D not certain. Germline V gene data show CDR1 as KGHSH and CDR2 as LQKENI. With 0 bases removed from V and 5 bases from J, the gap between germline ends came to 10 bases. The CDR3 runs 15 residues. CDR3 sequence (DNA): TGTGCCAGCTCACCACCCGGGATAAGGAATGAAAAACTGTTTTTT. Translation gives CASSPPGIRNEKLFF.

In its sample, this clone was seen a few times. The rearrangement uses TRBV25-1 and TRBJ2-2; D uncertain. The V gene's germline CDR1 is MGHDK and CDR2 SYGVNS. The length of the CDR3 is 13 residues. V shed 6 bases and J shed 1 base, with 6 bases lying between them. CDR3 DNA sequence: TGTGCCAGCAGATCAGTGAACACCGGGGAGCTGTTTTTT. It yields the protein CASRSVNTGELFF. The variable domain in full, with the rest retrieved from reference TRBV25-1 and TRBJ2-2, is EADIYQTPRYLVIGTGKKITLECSQTMGHDKMYWYQQDPGMELHLIHYSYGVNSTEKGDLSSESTVSRIRTEHFPLTLESARPSHTSQYLCASRSVNTGELFFGEGSRLTVL.

A few counts support this clone. The V call is TRBV10-3, the J call TRBJ1-2, with unresolved D. The V and J ends lost 3 bases and 7 bases respectively, with 9 bases between them. The CDR3 spans 12 residues. Germline values: CDR1 ENHRY, CDR2 SYGVKD. The CDR3 sequence is CAISDGVAGYTF. The CDR3 DNA follows: TGTGCCATCAGTGATGGCGTGGCTGGCTACACCTTC.

This clone has just a few counts. This chain links TRBV5-1 with TRBJ2-7; TRBD2 matches at 11 bases. This CDR3 is built from 14 residues. Germline V gives CDR1 SGHRS, CDR2 YFSETQ. V was pared by 3 bases and J by 7 bases, with 6 bases of the junction left unmatched. The CDR3: CASSSGTSGLEQYF. The CDR3 DNA sequence: TGCGCCAGCAGCTCCGGGACTAGCGGACTAGAGCAGTACTTC.

This clone was counted many times. This rearrangement joins TRBV7-9 to TRBJ2-6; D ambiguous. This CDR3 is 16 amino acids long. Trimming took 5 bases from V and 0 from J, leaving 11 bases between them. Germline V CDR1 and CDR2: SEHNR, FQNEAQ (reference sequence). CDR3 region: CASSPHASSGANVLTF. The CDR3 nucleotides read TGTGCCAGCAGCCCCCATGCCAGCTCTGGGGCCAACGTCCTGACTTTC.

This chain connects TRBV28 to TRBJ2-3, with 14 positions matching TRBD2. This CDR3 region has 17 residues. V lost 4 bases to trimming and J lost 2 bases; unmatched junction nucleotides: 5. CDR1 and CDR2 (germline): MDHEN, SYDVKM. This CDR3 reads CASSSPGLAGVTDTQYF. DNA for the CDR3: TGTGCCAGCAGTTCTCCGGGACTAGCGGGAGTCACAGATACGCAGTATTTT.